The clone carrying this T cell receptor (beta chain) was counted many times. Antigen: not known. This entry is derived from a study of CD8 T cells in ankylosing spondylitis. TCRdb ran MiXCR on the 5' RACE reads and lists one entry per CDR3 protein. The repertoire holds some 130,000 distinct CDR3 sequences, with over 9.5% as singletons. V shed 5 bases, J shed 4 bases, and the junction held 8 bases outside the gene matches. This CDR3 is built from 15 residues. Study-wide findings and caveats: Peripheral blood samples showed relatively rare disease-linked clones, and these clones were CD8+. Some of the motif variants had earlier been found in reactive arthritis patients' fluid and blood.

The chain links TRBV12-3 or TRBV12-4 to TRBJ2-7, with TRBD1 identical over 10 bases. The sample taken for sequencing was blood, either unsorted or a sorted T cell fraction (not recorded which). This receptor was taken from a female donor with ankylosing spondylitis or in good health (not recorded which). The CDR3 loop is CASSQGGTGEYEQYF. The CDR3 DNA sequence: TGTGCCAGCAGTCAAGGTGGGACAGGGGAATACGAGCAGTACTTC.